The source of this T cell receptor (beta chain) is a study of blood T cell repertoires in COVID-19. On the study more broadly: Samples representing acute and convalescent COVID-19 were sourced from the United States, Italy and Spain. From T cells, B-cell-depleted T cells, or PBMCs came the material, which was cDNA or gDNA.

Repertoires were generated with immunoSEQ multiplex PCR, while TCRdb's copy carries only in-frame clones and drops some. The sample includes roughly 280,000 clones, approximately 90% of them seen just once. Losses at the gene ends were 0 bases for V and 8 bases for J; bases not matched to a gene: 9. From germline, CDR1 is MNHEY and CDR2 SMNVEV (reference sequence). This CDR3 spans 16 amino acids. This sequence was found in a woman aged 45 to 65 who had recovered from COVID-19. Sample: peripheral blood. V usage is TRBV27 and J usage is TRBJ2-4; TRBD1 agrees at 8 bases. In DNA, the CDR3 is TGTGCCAGCAGTTTATCGCCAGCAGGGGGCAGGGACATTCAGTACTTC. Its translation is CASSLSPAGGRDIQYF.